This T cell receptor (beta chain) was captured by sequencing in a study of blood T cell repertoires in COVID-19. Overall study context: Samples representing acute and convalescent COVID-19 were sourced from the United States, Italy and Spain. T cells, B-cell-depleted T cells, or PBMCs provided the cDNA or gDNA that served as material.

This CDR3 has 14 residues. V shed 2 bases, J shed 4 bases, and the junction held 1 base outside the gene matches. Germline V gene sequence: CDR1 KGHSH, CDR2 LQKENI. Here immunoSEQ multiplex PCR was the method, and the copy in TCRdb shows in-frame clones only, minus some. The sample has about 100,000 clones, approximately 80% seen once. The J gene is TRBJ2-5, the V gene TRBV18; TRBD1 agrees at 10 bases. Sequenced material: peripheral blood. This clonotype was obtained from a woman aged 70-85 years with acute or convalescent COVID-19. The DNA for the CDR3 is TGTGCCAGCTCACCAGACAGGGGGCGAGAGACCCAGTACTTC. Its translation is CASSPDRGRETQYF.